These 14 T cell receptor beta chains were all obtained from the same sample, sequenced in a study of blood T cell repertoires in COVID-19. TCRdb's table, derived via immunoSEQ multiplex PCR, lists solely in-frame clones and lacks some. In the table there are approximately 100,000 clones, around 91% of which are singletons. The sequencing sample was made of peripheral blood. These receptors came from a woman of 80 years or more with acute or convalescent COVID-19.

The chain uses TRBV6-5 and TRBJ1-1; perhaps TRBD1 as D (5 bases). CDR3 length: 14 amino acids. The germline V gene has CDR1 MNHEY and CDR2 SVGAGI. V was cut by 6 bases and J by 6 bases, with 17 bases left in between. The CDR3 nucleotides are TGTGCCAGCAGCCCACGGAGGGGTGACCCTGAAGCTTTCTTT. It translates to CASSPRRGDPEAFF.

This chain joins TRBV7-9 and TRBJ1-2; 7 bases agree with TRBD1. The CDR3 has 13 residues. Germline V gene sequence: CDR1 SEHNR, CDR2 FQNEAQ (reference sequence). The V segment lost 2 bases and the J segment 6 bases; nucleotides outside the gene matches: 3. This chain's CDR3 is CASSLRQGDGYTF. The DNA for the CDR3 is TGTGCCAGCAGCTTAAGACAGGGCGATGGCTACACCTTC.

V and J are TRBV21-1 and TRBJ1-1. TRBV21-1 is tagged as a pseudogene. The CDR3 has 15 residues. The CDR3 is CASSKGGGMNTEAFF. The CDR3 DNA sequence: TGTGCCAGCAGCAAAGGGGGGGGTATGAACACTGAAGCTTTCTTT.

The chain joins TRBV28 to TRBJ1-4; TRBD1 aligns across 7 bases. This CDR3 is built from 14 residues. J gave up 6 bases and V 7 bases, and 8 bases lay outside the gene matches. Looked up from germline, CDR1 is MDHEN and CDR2 is SYDVKM. The CDR3 DNA reads TGTGCCAGCAACCACCAGGGGGGCCATGAAAAACTGTTTTTT. Protein: CASNHQGGHEKLFF.

The chain recombines TRBV6-5 with TRBJ1-5; the match to TRBD1 covers 7 bases. Germline assignment: CDR1 MNHEY and CDR2 SVGAGI. The CDR3 sequence is 14 residues long. The trim removed 6 bases at V and 2 bases at J, leaving 4 bases unmatched. CDR3 coding DNA: TGTGCCAGCAGGGAGGGGGCAGGCAATCAGCCCCAGCATTTT. Translating it yields CASREGAGNQPQHF.

The CDR3 loop reads CASSPRQTYEQYF. In DNA form, the CDR3 reads TGTGCCAGCTCACCTAGACAGACATACGAGCAGTACTTC. The chain is built from TRBV18 and TRBJ2-7; tentative D call: TRBD1 (5 bases). The germline V gene encodes CDR1 KGHSH and CDR2 LQKENI. V dropped 3 bases and J dropped 4 bases, with 10 bases sitting between them. The CDR3 has 13 amino acids. Variable domain in full (rest from reference TRBV18 and TRBJ2-7): NAGVMQNPRHLVRRRGQEARLRCSPMKGHSHVYWYRQLPEEGLKFMVYLQKENIIDESGMPKERFSAEFPKEGPSILRIQQVVRGDSAAYFCASSPRQTYEQYFGPGTRLTVT.

Comment on this clone: Other DNA sequences in this specimen translate into the identical CDR3. CDR3 DNA: TGTGCCAGCAGTCCTACCCCGGGTGCAGGGGTTAAAGGCAATCAGCCCCAGCATTTT. This encodes CASSPTPGAGVKGNQPQHF. The V and J genes are TRBV27 and TRBJ1-5; D might be TRBD1 (6 bases). Germline V gene lookup returns CDR1 MNHEY and CDR2 SMNVEV (reference sequence). This CDR3 has 19 amino acids. V lost 5 bases to trimming and J lost 2 bases, with 25 bases between them.

The chain uses TRBV9 and TRBJ2-7; 10 bases map to TRBD1. Germline CDR1 SGDLS, CDR2 YYNGEE. V lost 0 bases, J lost 2 bases, and 5 bases stayed unmatched. The CDR3 sequence is 16 residues long. CDR3 region: CASSVAPGTGAYEQYF. The CDR3 nucleotides are TGTGCCAGCAGCGTAGCTCCGGGGACAGGGGCCTACGAGCAGTACTTC.

The rearrangement joins TRBV7-9 to TRBJ2-3, with 11 bases that match TRBD2. V lost 10 bases to trimming and J lost 5 bases; unmatched junction nucleotides: 8. The germline V gene encodes CDR1 SEHNR and CDR2 FQNEAQ (reference sequence). This CDR3 has 14 residues. The chain's CDR3 is CATGTSGVGDTQYF. The CDR3 DNA sequence: TGTGCCACCGGGACTAGCGGCGTTGGAGATACGCAGTATTTT.

Ten or more counts support this clone. This rearrangement joins TRBV27 to TRBJ2-2; TRBD2 aligns across 16 bases. The germline CDR1 and CDR2 sequences are MNHEY and SMNVEV (reference sequence). Trimming removed 9 bases from V and 1 base from J; junction bases left unmatched: 11. The CDR3 runs to 19 residues. The CDR3 coding sequence is TGTGCCAGTTCTCCCGGGACTAGCGGGGGGGCCGAGAACACCGGGGAGCTGTTTTTT. Translated, it gives CASSPGTSGGAENTGELFF.

This sequence joins TRBV4-1 and TRBJ1-1; a weak D match, TRBD1 (5 bases). V was cut by 3 bases and J by 6 bases, with 17 bases left in between. Germline V gene data show CDR1 as MGHRA and CDR2 as YSYEKL. The CDR3 has 15 residues. CDR3 DNA sequence: TGCGCCAGCAGCCACGACCGGGACGGCGGGGCTGAAGCTTTCTTT. Encoded protein: CASSHDRDGGAEAFF.

This CDR3 is CASSNRRTGTEQYF. The CDR3 DNA is TGTGCCAGCAGCAACCGCCGGACAGGGACCGAGCAGTACTTC. The rearrangement uses TRBV11-2 and TRBJ2-7; the match to TRBD1 covers 8 bases. After removal of 5 bases from V and 6 bases from J, the junction contained 9 bases not matched to a gene. CDR3 length: 14 amino acids. The germline gives CDR1 SGHAT, CDR2 FQNNGV.

The CDR3 loop reads CASSPGGQSGTEAFF. The CDR3, as DNA: TGCGCCAGCAGCCCGGGTGGACAGTCCGGTACTGAAGCTTTCTTT. The V call is TRBV5-1, the J call TRBJ1-1; D is perhaps TRBD1 (6 bases). The CDR3 has 15 amino acids. The V and J ends lost 4 bases and 5 bases respectively, with 18 bases between them. Germline CDR1 reads SGHRS; CDR2 reads YFSETQ.

The V gene is TRBV4-3, the J gene TRBJ2-7; D call uncertain. V was trimmed by 4 bases and J by 3 bases, leaving 7 bases between them. CDR1 and CDR2 (germline): LGHNA, YSLEER. This CDR3 is 12 amino acids long. In DNA form, the CDR3 reads TGCGCCAGCAGCCCCAGATTCTACGAGCAGTACTTC. Amino acid sequence: CASSPRFYEQYF.